These T cell receptor beta chains were read from a single sample in a study of control samples from healthy donors and cancer patients. The assay was immunoSEQ multiplex PCR, and TCRdb's table has in-frame clones only and misses some. The data contain around 130,000 clones, roughly 90% of them singletons. Material for sequencing was blood. The receptors come from a man aged 50-59 years in good health. Both conserved end residues are part of each CDR3. A D gene is named only where the DNA matches it firmly. Not every row has a clone size; where given, it reads once, few, many or a size class.

j_call	clone_size	d_call	v_call	cdr3_nt	cdr3_aa
TRBJ2-1	once	TRBD2	TRBV7-9	TGTGCCAGCAGCTTTAGACTAGCGGGGGCAAAGAGCTCCTACAATGAGCAGTTCTTC	CASSFRLAGAKSSYNEQFF
TRBJ2-1	.	TRBD2	TRBV18	TGTGCCAGCTCACCGGCTAGCGGGGGGGCCTATGAGCAGTTCTTC	CASSPASGGAYEQFF
TRBJ2-7	once	.	TRBV25-1	TGTGCCAGCAGTGAATTTAAAGGCAGGGGATACGAGCAGTACTTC	CASSEFKGRGYEQYF
TRBJ2-1	.	TRBD2	TRBV27	TGTGCCAGCAGACTCGGACTAGCGGACTACAATGAGCAGTTCTTC	CASRLGLADYNEQFF
TRBJ2-7	.	.	TRBV9	TGTGCCAGCAGCCCAGCCTACGAGCAGTACTTC	CASSPAYEQYF
TRBJ2-6	.	.	TRBV6-2/TRBV6-3	TGTGCCAGCAGTCCCTACAGCTATACTGGGGCCAACGTCCTGACTTTC	CASSPYSYTGANVLTF
TRBJ2-1	once	TRBD2	TRBV7-2	TGTGCCAGCAGCGCCGGACTAGCGGGGGGGTCCTACAATGAGCAGTTCTTC	CASSAGLAGGSYNEQFF
TRBJ1-5	.	.	TRBV27	TGTGCCAGCAGTTTGGTCGGGACGGCCTATAGCAATCAGCCCCAGCATTTT	CASSLVGTAYSNQPQHF
TRBJ1-1	few	TRBD1	TRBV10-3	TGTGCCATCAGTGAGTTCTCGACAGGGAAGACTGAAGCTTTCTTT	CAISEFSTGKTEAFF
TRBJ2-1	.	.	TRBV14	TGTGCCAGCAGCCATGGCGGGACAAACTACAATGAGCAGTTCTTC	CASSHGGTNYNEQFF
TRBJ2-3	.	.	TRBV11-2	TGTGCCAGCAGCCCTCACACAGATACGCAGTATTTT	CASSPHTDTQYF
TRBJ1-3	.	TRBD1	TRBV11-2	TGTGCCAGCAGCCGCAATCCCAGGGGGAACACCATATATTTT	CASSRNPRGNTIYF
TRBJ2-5	.	.	TRBV28	TGTGCCAGCAGCCAAGAGACCCAGTACTTC	CASSQETQYF
TRBJ1-3	.	.	TRBV27	TGTGCCAGCAGTTTGGGTCCCGGAAACACCATATATTTT	CASSLGPGNTIYF
TRBJ1-4	.	.	TRBV7-9	TGTGCCAGCAGCTGGGACACGGACCTTGAAAAACTGTTTTTT	CASSWDTDLEKLFF
TRBJ1-6	.	.	TRBV28	TGTGCCAGCAGTAACGTGGACGGGCCTAGCTCCTATAATTCACCCCTCCACTTT	CASSNVDGPSSYNSPLHF
TRBJ2-1	.	.	TRBV27	TGTGCCAGCAGTCCCAATTTCTACAATGAGCAGTTCTTC	CASSPNFYNEQFF
TRBJ1-2	.	.	TRBV7-9	TGTGCCAGCAGCCCGTCCCTAGACTATGGCTACACCTTC	CASSPSLDYGYTF
TRBJ2-1	.	.	TRBV7-8	TGTGCCACCGGAGGGGCGGAGGGGCTGGGTGAGCAGTTCTTC	CATGGAEGLGEQFF
TRBJ2-2	.	TRBD2	TRBV7-2	TGTGCCAGCAGCCTGAAGCGGGGGGTGAACACCGGGGAGCTGTTTTTT	CASSLKRGVNTGELFF
TRBJ1-2	once	TRBD1	TRBV29-1	TGCAGCGGGGGGGACAGCTCGGAGGGCTACACCTTC	CSGGDSSEGYTF
TRBJ2-7	.	TRBD2	TRBV3-1/TRBV3-2	TGTGCCAGCAGGACCGGGGGACTAGCGGGGGACTACGAGCAGTACTTC	CASRTGGLAGDYEQYF
TRBJ1-2	.	.	TRBV4-1	TGCGCCAGCAGCCAGAATCTGGGGATGAACGGCTACACCTTC	CASSQNLGMNGYTF
TRBJ2-1	.	.	TRBV4-3	TGCGCCAGCAGCATGGGACCGTACAATGAGCAGTTCTTC	CASSMGPYNEQFF
TRBJ2-1	.	.	TRBV9	TGTGCCAGCAGCGTAGGGGACTCACAGGGGCAGTTCTTC	CASSVGDSQGQFF
TRBJ2-2	.	TRBD1	TRBV2	TGTGCCAGCAGCGGTGACAGGGGCTCCGGGGAGCTGTTTTTT	CASSGDRGSGELFF
TRBJ1-6	.	.	TRBV2	TGTGCCAGCAGTGAACAGGGCCTTTCACCCCTCCACTTT	CASSEQGLSPLHF
TRBJ2-5	.	TRBD2	TRBV27	TGTGCCAGCAGTTTTGCCCCGGGACTAAGCCAAGAGACCCAGTACTTC	CASSFAPGLSQETQYF
TRBJ2-5	.	.	TRBV6-5	TGTGCCAGCAGACACAGGGTCGAGGAGACCCAGTACTTC	CASRHRVEETQYF
TRBJ2-5	.	.	TRBV5-6	TGTGCCAGCAGCTTGATGCAGACCCAGTACTTC	CASSLMQTQYF
TRBJ2-5	.	.	TRBV12-3/TRBV12-4	TGTGCCAGCAGTCTTGGGGCCGTCCTGACCCAGTACTTC	CASSLGAVLTQYF
TRBJ2-2	.	TRBD1	TRBV30	TGTGCCTGGAGTGTTCGGACAGGGTGGTCGAGGACCGGGGAGCTGTTTTTT	CAWSVRTGWSRTGELFF
TRBJ2-3	many	.	TRBV6-5	TGTGCCAGCAGCCTAACCGACGGCACAGATACGCAGTATTTT	CASSLTDGTDTQYF
TRBJ2-7	.	.	TRBV27	TGTGCCAGCAGATCACAATGGACAGACGACTACGAGCAGTACTTC	CASRSQWTDDYEQYF
TRBJ1-4	.	.	TRBV5-1	TGCGCCAGCAGCCTCCTGGGGGGCGAGGAGGAAAAACTGTTTTTT	CASSLLGGEEEKLFF
TRBJ1-2	.	.	TRBV12-3/TRBV12-4	TGTGCCAGCAGTCCTCAGGGTTATGGCTACACCTTC	CASSPQGYGYTF
TRBJ2-7	.	.	TRBV4-1	TGCGCCAGCAGCCAGGATACTACAGGGGGGGTGAACGAGCAGTACTTC	CASSQDTTGGVNEQYF
TRBJ1-2	.	TRBD1	TRBV5-6	TGTGCCAGCAGCCTGGGGGCCACAGGGGTCGGCTACACCTTC	CASSLGATGVGYTF
TRBJ2-4	.	TRBD1	TRBV28	TGTGCCACCCATCATTCAACAGGGGACATTCAGTACTTC	CATHHSTGDIQYF
TRBJ2-1	.	TRBD2	TRBV4-2	TGTGCCAGCAGCCGGGGCGCGGGGGGGATCTACAATGAGCAGTTCTTC	CASSRGAGGIYNEQFF
TRBJ2-2	few	.	TRBV5-1	TGCGCCAGCAGCTTGTTTGCCACCCTAACTGCGAACACCGGGGAGCTGTTTTTT	CASSLFATLTANTGELFF
TRBJ1-4	.	TRBD1	TRBV24-1	TGTGCCACCAGTGATACTTGGGACAGGGGGCGAGAAAAACTGTTTTTT	CATSDTWDRGREKLFF
TRBJ1-1	.	.	TRBV24-1	TGTGCCACCAGAGACGGACACACTGAAGCTTTCTTT	CATRDGHTEAFF
TRBJ2-3	.	TRBD2	TRBV29-1	TGCAGCGTAGAATACGGGGGGACGCAGTATTTT	CSVEYGGTQYF
TRBJ1-1	.	.	TRBV5-6	TGTGCCAGTGGGGTGAACACTGAAGCTTTCTTT	CASGVNTEAFF
TRBJ2-7	.	.	TRBV5-1	TGCGCCAGCAGCTTGGGGGCAGGAGAGTTCTACGAGCAGTACTTC	CASSLGAGEFYEQYF
TRBJ1-1	.	.	TRBV11-2	TGTGCCACCGGGGGACATACGATGGACACTGAAGCTTTCTTT	CATGGHTMDTEAFF
TRBJ1-3	.	.	TRBV6-5	TGTGCCAGCACCACTACAGTACCTGGAAACACCATATATTTT	CASTTTVPGNTIYF
TRBJ2-1	.	TRBD1	TRBV13	TGTGCCAGCAGCCCAAGTCGGACAGGGTCCTACAATGAGCAGTTCTTC	CASSPSRTGSYNEQFF
TRBJ2-1	.	.	TRBV7-6	TGTGCCAGCAGCTCCCGACAGGAGGGGAATGAGCAGTTCTTC	CASSSRQEGNEQFF
TRBJ2-7	.	.	TRBV19	TGTGCCAGTAGTATAGCCAGTACGTCCTACGAGCAGTACTTC	CASSIASTSYEQYF
TRBJ2-2	.	.	TRBV27	TGTGCCAGCAGTTTGCGCGGGTTGAACACCGGGGAGCTGTTTTTT	CASSLRGLNTGELFF
TRBJ1-5	.	.	TRBV2	TGTGCCAGCAGTGAAATGGCAGACCAGCCCCAGCATTTT	CASSEMADQPQHF
TRBJ2-1	.	TRBD1	TRBV11-2	TGTGCCAGCAGCTTTGACAGGGGACGCGGTGAGCAGTTCTTC	CASSFDRGRGEQFF
TRBJ2-1	once	.	TRBV21-1	TGTGCCAGCAGCAGTAGGAGCGACCCCACCGAGCAGTTCTTC	CASSSRSDPTEQFF